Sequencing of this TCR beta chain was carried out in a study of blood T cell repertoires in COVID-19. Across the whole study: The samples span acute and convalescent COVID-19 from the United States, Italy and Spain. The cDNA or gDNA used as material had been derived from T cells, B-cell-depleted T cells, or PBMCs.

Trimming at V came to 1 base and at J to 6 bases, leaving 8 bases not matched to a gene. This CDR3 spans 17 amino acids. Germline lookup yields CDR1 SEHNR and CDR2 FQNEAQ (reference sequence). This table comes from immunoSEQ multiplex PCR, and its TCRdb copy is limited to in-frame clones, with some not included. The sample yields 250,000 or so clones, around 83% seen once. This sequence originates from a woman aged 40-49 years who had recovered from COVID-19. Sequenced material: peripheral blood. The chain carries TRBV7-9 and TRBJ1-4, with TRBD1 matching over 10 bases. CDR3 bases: TGTGCCAGCAGCTTAGGGCGTCGGACAGGGGGTTATGAAAAACTGTTTTTT. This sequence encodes CASSLGRRTGGYEKLFF.